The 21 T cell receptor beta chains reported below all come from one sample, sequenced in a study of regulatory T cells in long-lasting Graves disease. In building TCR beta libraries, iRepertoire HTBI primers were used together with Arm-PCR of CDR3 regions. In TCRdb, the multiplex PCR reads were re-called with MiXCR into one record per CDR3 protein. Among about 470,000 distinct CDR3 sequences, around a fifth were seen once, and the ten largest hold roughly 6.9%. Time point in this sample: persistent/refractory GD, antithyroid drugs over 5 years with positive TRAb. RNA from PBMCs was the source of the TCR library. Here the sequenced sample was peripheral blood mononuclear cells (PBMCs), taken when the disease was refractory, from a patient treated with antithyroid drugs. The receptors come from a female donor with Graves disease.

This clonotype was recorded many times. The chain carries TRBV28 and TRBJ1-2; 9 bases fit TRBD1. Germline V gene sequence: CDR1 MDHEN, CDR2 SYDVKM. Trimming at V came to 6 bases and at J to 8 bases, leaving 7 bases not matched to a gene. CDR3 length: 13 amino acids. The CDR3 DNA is TGTGCCAGCAGCCTCACAGGGGGCGACGGCTACACCTTC. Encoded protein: CASSLTGGDGYTF.

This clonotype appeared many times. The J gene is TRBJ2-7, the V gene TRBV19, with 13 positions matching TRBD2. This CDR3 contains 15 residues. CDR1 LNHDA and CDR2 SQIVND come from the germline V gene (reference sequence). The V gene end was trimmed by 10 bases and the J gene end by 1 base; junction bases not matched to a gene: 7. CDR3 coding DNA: TGTGCCACTAGGACTAGCGGGAGTGGGTCCTACGAGCAGTACTTC. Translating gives CATRTSGSGSYEQYF.

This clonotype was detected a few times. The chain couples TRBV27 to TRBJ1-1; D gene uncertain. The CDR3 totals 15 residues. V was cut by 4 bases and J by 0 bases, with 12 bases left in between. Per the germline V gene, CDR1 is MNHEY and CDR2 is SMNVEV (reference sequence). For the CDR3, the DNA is TGTGCCAGCAGTTCGGGCATACCGATGAACACTGAAGCTTTCTTT. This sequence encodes CASSSGIPMNTEAFF.

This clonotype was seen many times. The CDR3 spells CASRQTGRGGGNSPLHF. The DNA for the CDR3 is TGTGCCAGCAGGCAAACTGGCCGGGGGGGGGGTAATTCACCCCTCCACTTT. The chain uses TRBV28 and TRBJ1-6; D is perhaps TRBD1 (5 bases). CDR1 MDHEN and CDR2 SYDVKM come from the germline V gene. CDR3 length: 17 residues. The germline V and J ends were trimmed by 6 bases and 6 bases, with 21 bases remaining between them.

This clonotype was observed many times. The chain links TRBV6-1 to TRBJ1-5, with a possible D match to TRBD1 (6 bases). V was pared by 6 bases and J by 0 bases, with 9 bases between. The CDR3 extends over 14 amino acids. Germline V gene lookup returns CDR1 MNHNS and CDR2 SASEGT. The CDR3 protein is CASSPQGSNQPQHF. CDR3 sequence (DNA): TGTGCCAGCAGCCCACAGGGTAGCAATCAGCCCCAGCATTTT.

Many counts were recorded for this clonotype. CDR3 residues: CASRGPTGEVRTEAFF. The CDR3 DNA reads as TGTGCCAGCAGGGGGCCCACAGGGGAGGTGAGGACTGAAGCTTTCTTT. V gene TRBV6-1 combines with J gene TRBJ1-1; 7 bases fit TRBD1. The CDR3 contains 16 residues. Losses at the gene ends were 6 bases for V and 5 bases for J; bases not matched to a gene: 15. Germline CDR1 reads MNHNS; CDR2 reads SASEGT.

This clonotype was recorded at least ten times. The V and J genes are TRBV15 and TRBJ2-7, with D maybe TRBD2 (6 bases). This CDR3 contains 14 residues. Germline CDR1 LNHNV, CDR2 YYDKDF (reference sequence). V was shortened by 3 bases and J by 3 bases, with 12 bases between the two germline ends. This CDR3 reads CATSRLAADYEQYF. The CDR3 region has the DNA TGTGCCACCAGCAGGTTAGCGGCGGACTACGAGCAGTACTTC.

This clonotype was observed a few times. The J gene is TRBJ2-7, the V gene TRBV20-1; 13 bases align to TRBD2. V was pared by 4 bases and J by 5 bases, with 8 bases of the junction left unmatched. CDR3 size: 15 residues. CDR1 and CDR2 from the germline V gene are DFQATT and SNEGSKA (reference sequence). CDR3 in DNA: TGCAGTGCTACCGGACTAGCGGGAGTGGGACACGAGCAGTACTTC. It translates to CSATGLAGVGHEQYF.

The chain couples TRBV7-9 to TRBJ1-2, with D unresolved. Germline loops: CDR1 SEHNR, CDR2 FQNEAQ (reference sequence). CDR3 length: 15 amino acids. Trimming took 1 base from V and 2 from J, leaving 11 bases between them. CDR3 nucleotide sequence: TGTGCCAGCAGCTTAGGATGGTACGAAAACTATGGCTACACCTTC. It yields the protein CASSLGWYENYGYTF.

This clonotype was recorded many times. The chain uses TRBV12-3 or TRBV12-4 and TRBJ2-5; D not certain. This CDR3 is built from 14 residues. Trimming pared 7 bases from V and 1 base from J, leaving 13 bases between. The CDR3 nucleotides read TGTGCCAGCACCACCCACGGACCCCAAGAGACCCAGTACTTC. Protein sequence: CASTTHGPQETQYF.

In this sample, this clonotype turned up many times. The CDR3, as DNA: TGCAGCGTCTGGAAGACAGGGCCCTACGAGCAGTACTTC. Its protein is CSVWKTGPYEQYF. This chain links TRBV29-1 with TRBJ2-7; 7 bases fit TRBD1. The germline gives CDR1 SQVTM, CDR2 ANQGSEA. The CDR3 totals 13 residues. V shed 6 bases and J 2 bases; nucleotides not matched to a gene: 7.

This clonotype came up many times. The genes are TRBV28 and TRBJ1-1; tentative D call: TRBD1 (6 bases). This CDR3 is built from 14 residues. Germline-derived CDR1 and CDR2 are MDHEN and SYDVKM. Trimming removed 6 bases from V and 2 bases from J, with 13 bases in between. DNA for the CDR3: TGTGCCAGCAGCCCCCAGGGGTTAAACACTGAAGCTTTCTTT. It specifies CASSPQGLNTEAFF.

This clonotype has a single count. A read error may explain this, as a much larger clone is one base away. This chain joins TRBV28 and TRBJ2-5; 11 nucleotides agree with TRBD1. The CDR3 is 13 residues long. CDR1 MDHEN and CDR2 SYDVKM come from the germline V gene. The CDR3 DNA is TGTGCCAGCCTCCGGGACAGGGGGGAGATCCAGTACTTC. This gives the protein CASLRDRGEIQYF.

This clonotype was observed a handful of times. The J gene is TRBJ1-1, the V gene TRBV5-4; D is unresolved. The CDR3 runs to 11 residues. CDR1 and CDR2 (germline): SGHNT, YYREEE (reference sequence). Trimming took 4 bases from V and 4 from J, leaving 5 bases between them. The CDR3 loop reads CASSTATEAFF. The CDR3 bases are TGTGCCAGCAGCACCGCCACTGAAGCTTTCTTT. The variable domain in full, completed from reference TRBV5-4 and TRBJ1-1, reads ETGVTQSPTHLIKTRGQQVTLRCSSQSGHNTVSWYQQALGQGPQFIFQYYREEENGRGNFPPRFSGLQFPNYSSELNVNALELDDSALYLCASSTATEAFFGQGTRLTVV.

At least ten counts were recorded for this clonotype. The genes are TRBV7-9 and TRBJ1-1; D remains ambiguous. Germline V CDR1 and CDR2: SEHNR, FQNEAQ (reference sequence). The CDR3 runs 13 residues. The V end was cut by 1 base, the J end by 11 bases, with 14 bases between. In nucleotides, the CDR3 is TGTGCCAGCAGCTTAGACGGAGGGAGGAAGGCTTTCTTT. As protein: CASSLDGGRKAFF.

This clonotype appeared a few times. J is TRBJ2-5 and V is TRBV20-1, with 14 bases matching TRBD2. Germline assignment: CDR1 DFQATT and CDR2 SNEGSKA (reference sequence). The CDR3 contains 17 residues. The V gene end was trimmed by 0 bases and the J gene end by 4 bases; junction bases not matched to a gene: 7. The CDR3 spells CSAREFRLAGGRETQYF. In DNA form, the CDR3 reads TGCAGTGCTAGAGAGTTCCGACTAGCGGGAGGGCGAGAGACCCAGTACTTC.

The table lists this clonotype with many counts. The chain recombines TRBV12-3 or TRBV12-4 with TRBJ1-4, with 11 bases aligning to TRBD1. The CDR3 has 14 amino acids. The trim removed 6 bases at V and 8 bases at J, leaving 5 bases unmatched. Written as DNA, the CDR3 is TGTGCCAGCAGCTGGACAGGGGGCTTCGAAAAACTGTTTTTT. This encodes CASSWTGGFEKLFF.

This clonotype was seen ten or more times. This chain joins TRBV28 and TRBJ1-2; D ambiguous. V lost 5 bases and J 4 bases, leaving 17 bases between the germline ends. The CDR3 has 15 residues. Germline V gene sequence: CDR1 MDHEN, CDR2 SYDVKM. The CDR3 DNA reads TGTGCCAGCAGTCTCTCAGCAGGACCCAGCTATGGCTACACCTTC. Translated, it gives CASSLSAGPSYGYTF.

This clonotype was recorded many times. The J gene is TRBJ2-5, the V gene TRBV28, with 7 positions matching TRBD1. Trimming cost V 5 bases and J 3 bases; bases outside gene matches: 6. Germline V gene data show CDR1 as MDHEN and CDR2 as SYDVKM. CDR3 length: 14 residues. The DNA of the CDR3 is TGTGCCAGCAGTACAACCGGGACAGAAGAGACCCAGTACTTC. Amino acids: CASSTTGTEETQYF.

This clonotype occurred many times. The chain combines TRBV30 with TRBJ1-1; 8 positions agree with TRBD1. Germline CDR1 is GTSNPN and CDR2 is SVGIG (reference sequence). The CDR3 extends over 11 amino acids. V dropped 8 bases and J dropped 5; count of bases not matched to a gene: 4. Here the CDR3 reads CASYRGTEAFF. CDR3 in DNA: TGTGCCAGCTACAGGGGGACTGAAGCTTTCTTT.

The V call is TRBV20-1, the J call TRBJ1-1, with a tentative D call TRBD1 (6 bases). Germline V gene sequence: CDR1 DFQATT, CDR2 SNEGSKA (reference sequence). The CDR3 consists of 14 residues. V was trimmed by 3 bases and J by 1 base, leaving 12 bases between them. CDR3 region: CSARTRTANTEAFF. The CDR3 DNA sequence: TGCAGTGCTAGGACAAGGACAGCGAACACTGAAGCTTTCTTT.